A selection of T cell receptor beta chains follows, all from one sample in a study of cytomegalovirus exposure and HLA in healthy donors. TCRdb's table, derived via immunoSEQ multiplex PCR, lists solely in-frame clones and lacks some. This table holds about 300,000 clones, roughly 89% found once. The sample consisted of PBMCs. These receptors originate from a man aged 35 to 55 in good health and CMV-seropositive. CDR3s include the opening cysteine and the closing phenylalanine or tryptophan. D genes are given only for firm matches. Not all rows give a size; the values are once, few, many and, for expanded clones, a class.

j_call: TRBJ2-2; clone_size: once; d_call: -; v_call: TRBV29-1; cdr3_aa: CSVFDPSAANTGELFF; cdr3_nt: TGCAGCGTGTTCGACCCTAGCGCCGCGAACACCGGGGAGCTGTTTTTT
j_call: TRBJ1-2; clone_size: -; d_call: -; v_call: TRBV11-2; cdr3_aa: CASSPYDYGYTF; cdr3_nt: TGTGCCAGCAGCCCGTATGACTATGGCTACACCTTC
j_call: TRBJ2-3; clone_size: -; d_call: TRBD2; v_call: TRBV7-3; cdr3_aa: CASSLKGGTTSTDTQYF; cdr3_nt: TGTGCCAGCAGCTTAAAGGGCGGGACTACAAGCACAGATACGCAGTATTTT
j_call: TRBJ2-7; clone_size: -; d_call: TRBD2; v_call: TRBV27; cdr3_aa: CASSLLAGGSEQYF; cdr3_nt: TGTGCCAGCAGTTTACTGGCGGGAGGTTCCGAGCAGTACTTC
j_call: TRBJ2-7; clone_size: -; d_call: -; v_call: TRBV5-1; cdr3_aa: CASSLGGRSYEQYF; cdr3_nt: TGCGCCAGCAGCCTTGGTGGCAGATCCTACGAGCAGTACTTC
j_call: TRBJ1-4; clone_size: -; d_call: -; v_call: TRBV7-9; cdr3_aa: CASSLPTLAEEKLFF; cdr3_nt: TGTGCCAGCAGCTTACCGACATTGGCCGAGGAAAAACTGTTTTTT
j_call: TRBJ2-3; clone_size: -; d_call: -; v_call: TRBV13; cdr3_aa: CASSLATSGVTDTQYF; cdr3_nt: TGTGCCAGCAGCTTAGCTACCAGCGGAGTCACAGATACGCAGTATTTT
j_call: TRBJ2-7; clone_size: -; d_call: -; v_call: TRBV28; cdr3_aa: CASSLRRAPKSGKEYF; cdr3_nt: TGTGCCAGCAGTTTAAGGAGGGCCCCCAAATCTGGTAAGGAGTACTTC
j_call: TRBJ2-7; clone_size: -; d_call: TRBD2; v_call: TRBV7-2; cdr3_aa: CASSLNGGSIYEQYF; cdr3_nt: TGTGCCAGCAGCTTAAACGGCGGGAGTATTTACGAGCAGTACTTC
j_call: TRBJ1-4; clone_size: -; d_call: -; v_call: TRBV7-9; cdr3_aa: CSSSPTGLNEKLFF; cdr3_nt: TGTTCCAGCAGCCCTACAGGGCTCAATGAAAAACTGTTTTTT
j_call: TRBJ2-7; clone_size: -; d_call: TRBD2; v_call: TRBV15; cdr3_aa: CATSRGTSGSYEQYF; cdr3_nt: TGTGCCACCAGCAGAGGGACTAGCGGCTCCTACGAGCAGTACTTC
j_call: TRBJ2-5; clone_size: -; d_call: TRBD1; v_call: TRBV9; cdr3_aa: CASSALTGGLETQYF; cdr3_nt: TGTGCCAGCAGCGCCCTCACAGGGGGCCTTGAGACCCAGTACTTC
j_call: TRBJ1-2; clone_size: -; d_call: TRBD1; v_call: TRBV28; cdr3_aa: CASSSGQGVSGYTF; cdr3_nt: TGTGCCAGCAGTTCGGGACAGGGGGTTAGTGGCTACACCTTC
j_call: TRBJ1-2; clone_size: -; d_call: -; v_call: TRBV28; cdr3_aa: CASSFPFGPNYGYTF; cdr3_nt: TGTGCCAGCAGTTTCCCATTCGGTCCTAACTATGGCTACACCTTC
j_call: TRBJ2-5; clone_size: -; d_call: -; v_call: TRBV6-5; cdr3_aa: CASSYSGTYQETQYF; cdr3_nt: TGTGCCAGCAGTTACTCCGGGACATACCAAGAGACCCAGTACTTC
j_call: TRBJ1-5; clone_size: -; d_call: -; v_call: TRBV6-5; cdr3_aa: CASRQQGRSNQPQHF; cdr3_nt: TGTGCCAGCAGGCAACAGGGTAGGAGCAATCAGCCCCAGCATTTT
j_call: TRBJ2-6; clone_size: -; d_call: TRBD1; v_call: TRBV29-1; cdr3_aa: CSVEDRDRGTYSGANVLTF; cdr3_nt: TGCAGCGTTGAAGACCGGGACAGGGGGACATACTCTGGGGCCAACGTCCTGACTTTC
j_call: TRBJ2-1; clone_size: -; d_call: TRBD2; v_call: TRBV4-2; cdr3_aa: CASSQVTSGRTEQFF; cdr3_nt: TGTGCCAGCAGCCAAGTGACTAGCGGGAGGACTGAGCAGTTCTTC
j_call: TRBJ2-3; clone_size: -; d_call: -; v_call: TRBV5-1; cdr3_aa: CASDRGGGGTDTQYF; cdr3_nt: TGCGCCAGCGATCGAGGGGGCGGGGGCACAGATACGCAGTATTTT
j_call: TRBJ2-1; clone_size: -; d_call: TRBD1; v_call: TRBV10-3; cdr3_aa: CAIRGDRGGNEQFF; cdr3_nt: TGTGCCATCAGGGGGGACAGGGGGGGCAATGAGCAGTTCTTC
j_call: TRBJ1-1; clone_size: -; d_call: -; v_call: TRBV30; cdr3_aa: CAWRMTGNTEAFF; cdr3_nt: TGTGCCTGGAGAATGACGGGGAACACTGAAGCTTTCTTT
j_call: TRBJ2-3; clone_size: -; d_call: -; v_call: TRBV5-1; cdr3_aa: CASSLGTPRADTQYF; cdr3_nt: TGCGCCAGCAGCCTCGGGACACCGAGGGCAGATACGCAGTATTTT
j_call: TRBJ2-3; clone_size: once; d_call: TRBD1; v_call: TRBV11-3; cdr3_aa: CASASGTGEGTQYF; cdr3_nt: TGTGCCAGCGCCTCCGGGACAGGGGAAGGGACGCAGTATTTT
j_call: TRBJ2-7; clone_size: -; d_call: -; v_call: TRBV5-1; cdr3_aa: CASSPGGTDTYEQYF; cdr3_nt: TGCGCCAGCAGCCCTGGAGGGACGGACACCTACGAGCAGTACTTC
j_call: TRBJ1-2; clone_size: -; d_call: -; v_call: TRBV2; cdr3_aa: CASSEMLIYGYTF; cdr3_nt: TGTGCCAGCAGTGAAATGTTAATCTATGGCTACACCTTC
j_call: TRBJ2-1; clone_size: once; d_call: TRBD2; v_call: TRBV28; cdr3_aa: CASSQTSGSYNEQFF; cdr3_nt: TGTGCCAGCAGCCAGACGAGCGGGAGCTACAATGAGCAGTTCTTC
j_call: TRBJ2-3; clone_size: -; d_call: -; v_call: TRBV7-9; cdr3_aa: CASSLNQRGDTQYF; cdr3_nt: TGTGCCAGCAGCTTAAACCAAAGGGGGGATACGCAGTATTTT
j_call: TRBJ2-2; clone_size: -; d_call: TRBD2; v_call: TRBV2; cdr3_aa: CASRGTSGRAGTGELFF; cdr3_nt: TGTGCCAGCAGGGGGACTAGCGGGAGGGCCGGCACCGGGGAGCTGTTTTTT
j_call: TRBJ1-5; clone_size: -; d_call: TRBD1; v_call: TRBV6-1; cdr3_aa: CASGPRDRYQPQHF; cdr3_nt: TGTGCCAGCGGGCCCCGGGACAGATATCAGCCCCAGCATTTT
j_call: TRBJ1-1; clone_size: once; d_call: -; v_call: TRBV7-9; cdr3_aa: CSSSTPYDSLAFF; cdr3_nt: TGTTCCAGCAGCACTCCATACGACAGTCTGGCTTTCTTT
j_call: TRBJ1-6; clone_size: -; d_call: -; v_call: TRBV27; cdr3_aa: CASSLSYGPLHF; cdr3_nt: TGTGCCAGCAGTTTATCGTACGGACCCCTCCACTTT
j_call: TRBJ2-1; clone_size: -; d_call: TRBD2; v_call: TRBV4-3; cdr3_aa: CASSRTSGDYNEQFF; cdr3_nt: TGCGCCAGCAGCCGAACTAGCGGGGACTACAATGAGCAGTTCTTC
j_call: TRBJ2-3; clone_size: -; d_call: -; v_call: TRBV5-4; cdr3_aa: CASSTRTVSTDTQYF; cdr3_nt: TGTGCCAGCAGCACAAGGACAGTTAGCACAGATACGCAGTATTTT
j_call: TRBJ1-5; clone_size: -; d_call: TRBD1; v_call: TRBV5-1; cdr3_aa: CASSLGTGDQPQHF; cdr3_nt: TGCGCCAGCAGCTTGGGGACAGGGGATCAGCCCCAGCATTTT
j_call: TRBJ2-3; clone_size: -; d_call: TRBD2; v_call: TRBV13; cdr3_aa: CASSAGTSGRGDTQYF; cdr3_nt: TGTGCCAGCAGCGCGGGGACTAGCGGGAGGGGAGATACGCAGTATTTT
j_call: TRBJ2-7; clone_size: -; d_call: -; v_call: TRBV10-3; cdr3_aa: CAINGGGSYEQYF; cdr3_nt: TGTGCCATCAACGGGGGAGGCTCCTACGAGCAGTACTTC
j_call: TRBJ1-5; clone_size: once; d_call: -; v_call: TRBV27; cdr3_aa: CASANSNQPQHF; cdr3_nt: TGTGCCAGCGCTAATAGCAATCAGCCCCAGCATTTT
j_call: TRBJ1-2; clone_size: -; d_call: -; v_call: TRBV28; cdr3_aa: CASSTSRGWGYGYTF; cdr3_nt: TGTGCCAGCAGCACCTCTAGGGGTTGGGGTTATGGCTACACCTTC
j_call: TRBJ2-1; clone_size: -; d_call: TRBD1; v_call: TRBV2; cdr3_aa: CASRRDRGGQDEQFF; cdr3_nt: TGTGCCAGCAGGCGGGACAGGGGAGGACAGGATGAGCAGTTCTTC
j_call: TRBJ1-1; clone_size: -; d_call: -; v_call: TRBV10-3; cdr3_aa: CAISDAGHTEAFF; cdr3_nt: TGTGCCATCAGTGACGCAGGCCACACTGAAGCTTTCTTT
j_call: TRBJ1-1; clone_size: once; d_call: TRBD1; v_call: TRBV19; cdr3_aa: CASSKFRDRVLNPEAFF; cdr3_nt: TGTGCCAGTAGTAAGTTCCGGGACAGGGTTTTGAACCCTGAAGCTTTCTTT
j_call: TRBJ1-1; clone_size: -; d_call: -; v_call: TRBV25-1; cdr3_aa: CASSFSVNTEAFF; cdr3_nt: TGTGCCAGCAGTTTTTCTGTGAACACTGAAGCTTTCTTT
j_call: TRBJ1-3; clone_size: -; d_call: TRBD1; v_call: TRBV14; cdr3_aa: CASSPWTGAGNTIYF; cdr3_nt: TGTGCCAGCAGTCCTTGGACAGGGGCTGGAAACACCATATATTTT
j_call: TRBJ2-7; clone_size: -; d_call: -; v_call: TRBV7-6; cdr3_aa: CASSLAAETTSEQYF; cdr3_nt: TGTGCCAGCAGCTTAGCAGCGGAGACTACGTCGGAGCAGTACTTC
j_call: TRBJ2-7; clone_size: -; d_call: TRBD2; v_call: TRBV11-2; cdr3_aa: CASSLTSGSHLLYEQYF; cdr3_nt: TGTGCCAGCAGCTTGACTAGCGGGAGTCACCTCCTCTACGAGCAGTACTTC
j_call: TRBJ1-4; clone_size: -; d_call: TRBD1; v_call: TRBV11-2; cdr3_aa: CASSLVGTGKNEKLFF; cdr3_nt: TGTGCCAGCAGCTTAGTGGGGACAGGGAAAAATGAAAAACTGTTTTTT
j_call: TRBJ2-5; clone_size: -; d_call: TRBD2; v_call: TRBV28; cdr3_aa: CASSPGLAWETQYF; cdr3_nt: TGTGCCAGCAGTCCCGGACTAGCTTGGGAGACCCAGTACTTC
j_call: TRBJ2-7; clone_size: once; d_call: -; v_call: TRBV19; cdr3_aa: CASSIAEGLEEQYF; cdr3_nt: TGTGCCAGTAGTATCGCGGAAGGTCTTGAGGAGCAGTACTTC
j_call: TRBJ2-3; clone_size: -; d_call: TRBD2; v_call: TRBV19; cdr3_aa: CASSIGGRVPDTQYF; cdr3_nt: TGTGCCAGTAGTATAGGCGGGAGAGTGCCAGATACGCAGTATTTT
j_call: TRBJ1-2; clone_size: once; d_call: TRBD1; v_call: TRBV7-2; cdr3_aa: CASSLGQFYGYTF; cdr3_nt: TGTGCCAGCAGCCTGGGACAGTTCTATGGCTACACCTTC
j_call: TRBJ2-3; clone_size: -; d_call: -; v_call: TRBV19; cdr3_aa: CASIDRSWSTDTQYF; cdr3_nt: TGTGCCAGTATCGACCGGAGTTGGAGCACAGATACGCAGTATTTT
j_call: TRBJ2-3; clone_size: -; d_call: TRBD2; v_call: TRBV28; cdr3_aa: CASSLGTSGRPTDTQYF; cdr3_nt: TGTGCCAGCAGTCTCGGGACTAGCGGGAGGCCGACAGATACGCAGTATTTT
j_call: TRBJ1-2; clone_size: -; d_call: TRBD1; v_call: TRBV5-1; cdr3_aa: CASSLRGNYGYTF; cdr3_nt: TGCGCCAGCAGCCTCAGGGGGAACTATGGCTACACCTTC
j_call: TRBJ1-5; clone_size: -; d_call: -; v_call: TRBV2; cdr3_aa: CASRGGDSNQPQHF; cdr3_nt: TGTGCCAGCAGAGGGGGAGATAGCAATCAGCCCCAGCATTTT